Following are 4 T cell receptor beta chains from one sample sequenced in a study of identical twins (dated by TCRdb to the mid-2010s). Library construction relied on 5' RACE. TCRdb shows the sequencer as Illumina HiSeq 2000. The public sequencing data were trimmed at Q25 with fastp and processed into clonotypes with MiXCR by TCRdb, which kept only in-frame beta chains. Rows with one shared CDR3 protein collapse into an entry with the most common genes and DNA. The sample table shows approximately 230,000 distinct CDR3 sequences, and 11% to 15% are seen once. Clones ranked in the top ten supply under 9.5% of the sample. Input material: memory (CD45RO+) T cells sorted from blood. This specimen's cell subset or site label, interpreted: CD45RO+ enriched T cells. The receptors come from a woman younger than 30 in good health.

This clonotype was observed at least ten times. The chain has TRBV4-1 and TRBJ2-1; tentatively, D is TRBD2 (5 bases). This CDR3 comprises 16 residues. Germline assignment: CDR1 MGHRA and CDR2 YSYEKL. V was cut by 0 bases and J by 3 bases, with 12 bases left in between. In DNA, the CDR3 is TGCGCCAGCAGCCAAGATAGGTCGGGATACTACAATGAGCAGTTCTTC. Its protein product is CASSQDRSGYYNEQFF.

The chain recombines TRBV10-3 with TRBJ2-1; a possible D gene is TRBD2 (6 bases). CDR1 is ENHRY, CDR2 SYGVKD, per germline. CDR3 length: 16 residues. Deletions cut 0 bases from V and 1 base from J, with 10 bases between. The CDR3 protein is CAISESLTSSYNEQFF. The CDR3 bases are TGTGCCATCAGTGAGTCCTTGACTAGTTCCTACAATGAGCAGTTCTTC.

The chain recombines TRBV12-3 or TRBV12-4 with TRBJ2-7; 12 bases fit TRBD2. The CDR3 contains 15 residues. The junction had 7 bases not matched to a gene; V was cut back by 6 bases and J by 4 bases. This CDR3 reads CASSVGLAGPYEQYF. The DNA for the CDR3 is TGTGCCAGCAGCGTCGGACTAGCGGGACCGTACGAGCAGTACTTC.

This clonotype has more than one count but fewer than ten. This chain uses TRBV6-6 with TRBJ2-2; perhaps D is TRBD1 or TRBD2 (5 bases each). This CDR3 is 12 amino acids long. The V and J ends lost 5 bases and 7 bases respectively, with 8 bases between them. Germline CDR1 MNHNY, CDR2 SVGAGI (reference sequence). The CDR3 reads CASSTGGGELFF. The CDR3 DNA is TGTGCCAGCAGTACAGGAGGCGGGGAGCTGTTTTTT.